The 19 T cell receptor beta chains presented below share a single source sample, sequenced in a study of molecular identifiers for immune sequencing clone quantification. TCRdb re-derived calls from the PCR reads in MiXCR, one entry per CDR3 protein. The sample yields about half a million distinct CDR3 sequences, 20% to 25% seen once. Material: naive CD8+ T cells from blood, with Jurkat cell RNA spiked in. As to subset: FACS-sorted CD8+CD4-CCR7+CD45RA+ naive T cells. These receptors were obtained from a human donor in good health. Some libraries in this study had Jurkat cell RNA spiked in.

A few counts support this clonotype. The CDR3 sequence is CASSLFAGGDGELFF. The CDR3 DNA reads as TGTGCCAGCAGTTTATTTGCGGGAGGGGACGGGGAGCTGTTTTTT. The genes are TRBV27 and TRBJ2-2, with 9 bases identical to TRBD2. The CDR3 spans 15 residues. The germline V gene encodes CDR1 MNHEY and CDR2 SMNVEV (reference sequence). Unmatched junction bases numbered 4, after V lost 1 base and J lost 7 bases.

In regard to this clonotype: One junction end does not reproduce the germline sequence, and a read error may be involved. The rearrangement uses TRBV20-1 and TRBJ2-1; 11 bases are a match to TRBD2. The CDR3 is made up of 18 amino acids. Per the germline V gene, CDR1 is DFQATT and CDR2 is SNEGSKA (reference sequence). CDR3 residues: CSARDHRLAGSSYNERFF. The CDR3 DNA reads TGCAGTGCTAGAGATCATAGACTAGCGGGGAGCTCCTACAATGAGCGGTTCTTC.

This clonotype was detected a few times. This rearrangement joins TRBV2 to TRBJ1-2; D perhaps matches TRBD1 (5 bases). Germline loops: CDR1 SNHLY, CDR2 FYNNEI. This CDR3 has 15 residues. V was pared by 1 base and J by 1 base, with 10 bases between. CDR3 sequence: CASSEVDRLNYGYTF. The CDR3 nucleotides are TGTGCCAGCAGTGAAGTAGACAGACTTAACTATGGCTACACCTTC.

This clonotype was seen more than once but under ten times. The chain joins TRBV11-2 to TRBJ1-2; possibly TRBD1 for D (6 bases). CDR1 is SGHAT, CDR2 FQNNGV, per germline. The V and J ends lost 5 bases and 6 bases respectively, with 10 bases between them. CDR3 length: 12 residues. In nucleotides, the CDR3 is TGTGCCAGCAGCATAACAGGGAATGGCTACACCTTC. Translation gives CASSITGNGYTF.

This clonotype was seen a few times. The chain is built from TRBV7-9 and TRBJ2-7; D tentatively reads TRBD1 or TRBD2 (6 bases each). V lost 4 bases to trimming and J lost 3 bases, with 13 bases between them. There are 14 residues in the CDR3. Germline V gene data show CDR1 as SEHNR and CDR2 as FQNEAQ (reference sequence). CDR3 coding DNA: TGTGCCAGCAGCTCGTACAGGGAGGACTACGAGCAGTACTTC. The encoded protein is CASSSYREDYEQYF. The complete variable domain, with remaining parts taken from reference TRBV7-9 and TRBJ2-7, reads DTGVSQNPRHKITKRGQNVTFRCDPISEHNRLYWYRQTLGQGPEFLTYFQNEAQLEKSRLLSDRFSAERPKGSFSTLEIQRTEQGDSAMYLCASSSYREDYEQYFGPGTRLTVT.

This clonotype was seen at least ten times. The V and J genes are TRBV5-6 and TRBJ2-5; D is unclear. Trimming took 5 bases from V and 2 from J, leaving 10 bases between them. The length of the CDR3 is 13 residues. Germline CDR1 reads SGHDT; CDR2 reads YYEEEE. The CDR3: CASRGFGQETQYF. The CDR3 DNA reads TGTGCCAGCAGGGGGTTTGGGCAAGAGACCCAGTACTTC.

This clonotype occurred many times. This chain joins TRBV30 and TRBJ2-7, with 9 bases identical to TRBD1. The CDR3 consists of 11 residues. From germline, CDR1 is GTSNPN and CDR2 SVGIG (reference sequence). As DNA, the CDR3 is TGTGCATGGGGACAGGGAGTTGAGCAGTACTTC. Translated: CAWGQGVEQYF.

CDR3 DNA: TGTGCCAGCAGTTACTTGGCGACAGCGAATGAGCAGTTCTTC. Translation gives CASSYLATANEQFF. The J gene is TRBJ2-1, the V gene TRBV6-6; possibly TRBD1 for D (5 bases). The length of the CDR3 is 14 residues. Germline-derived CDR1 and CDR2 are MNHNY and SVGAGI (reference sequence). V lost 1 base, J lost 7 bases, and 11 bases lay in between.

As DNA, the CDR3 is TGTGCCAGCACGCCCGGGACAGGGGCTCTACTTTGCTCCTACAATGAGCAGTTCTTC. This sequence encodes CASTPGTGALLCSYNEQFF. V usage is TRBV21-1 and J usage is TRBJ2-1; TRBD1 is taken as the D call from the table, unchecked against the DNA. TRBV21-1 is a pseudogene. This CDR3 has 19 amino acids.

For this clonotype: A much larger clonotype is one base distant, so this may be a read error. This chain uses TRBV28 with TRBJ2-7; D call uncertain. This CDR3 region has 13 residues. Germline loops: CDR1 MDHEN, CDR2 SYDVKM. This chain's CDR3 is CACSFGVGYEQYF. CDR3 DNA sequence: TGTGCCTGCAGTTTTGGAGTGGGCTACGAGCAGTACTTC.

For this clonotype: The junction departs from the called germline gene at one end, perhaps through a read error. CDR3 in DNA: TGTGCCGGCAGCTTAGACAAGAACACTGAAGCTTTCTTT. It yields the protein CAGSLDKNTEAFF. This chain joins TRBV7-2 and TRBJ1-1; D gene uncertain. CDR3 size: 13 residues. Per the germline V gene, CDR1 is SGHTA and CDR2 is FQGNSA.

The chain combines TRBV10-3 with TRBJ2-7, with a weak D call TRBD1 (5 bases). With 4 bases removed from V and 0 bases from J, the gap between germline ends came to 16 bases. The CDR3 loop spans 16 amino acids. Germline CDR1 reads ENHRY; CDR2 reads SYGVKD. The CDR3 protein is CAISASDSWGSYEQYF. The CDR3 bases are TGTGCCATCAGTGCGTCCGACAGCTGGGGCTCCTACGAGCAGTACTTC.

This clonotype was seen a few times. The CDR3 sequence is CASTGTVNTEAFF. CDR3 coding DNA: TGTGCCAGCACCGGGACAGTGAACACTGAAGCTTTCTTT. The chain recombines TRBV7-9 with TRBJ1-1; 7 positions agree with TRBD1. The CDR3 is 13 residues long. From germline, CDR1 is SEHNR and CDR2 FQNEAQ (reference sequence). V lost 7 bases and J lost 0; bases outside the gene matches: 2.

This clonotype was recorded a few times. The rearrangement uses TRBV19 and TRBJ2-7; the match to TRBD1 covers 9 bases. Germline-derived CDR1 and CDR2 are LNHDA and SQIVND (reference sequence). The CDR3 covers 15 residues. V gave up 5 bases and J gave up 0 bases; unmatched junction bases: 5. The CDR3 DNA reads as TGTGCCAGTAGTGACGGACAGGGGTTCTCCTACGAGCAGTACTTC. This translates into CASSDGQGFSYEQYF.

The genes are TRBV11-2 and TRBJ2-7; 8 bases align to TRBD2. With 1 base clipped from V and 3 bases from J, the junction kept 5 bases outside the gene matches. The CDR3 totals 15 residues. Germline-derived CDR1 and CDR2 are SGHAT and FQNNGV. The CDR3 DNA reads as TGTGCCAGCAGCTTAGGCGGGGGGCCCTTCTACGAGCAGTACTTC. Translating it yields CASSLGGGPFYEQYF.

Concerning this clonotype: This may be a read error: a much more frequent sequence differs by one nucleotide. The CDR3 sequence is CASSLETGAEASF. The CDR3 region has the DNA TGTGCCAGCAGCTTAGAAACAGGGGCTGAAGCTTCCTTT. V gene TRBV7-6 combines with J gene TRBJ1-1; 7 nucleotides line up with TRBD1. The CDR3 is 13 residues long. Germline values: CDR1 SGHVS, CDR2 FNYEAQ.

The chain links TRBV19 to TRBJ2-5; TRBD1 matches at 10 bases. CDR1 is LNHDA, CDR2 SQIVND, per germline (reference sequence). Losses at the gene ends were 1 base for V and 1 base for J; bases not matched to a gene: 6. The CDR3 has 17 residues. The CDR3 DNA sequence: TGTGCCAGTAGTATAGGACTGGACAGGGGGATCCAAGAGACCCAGTACTTC. It is translated as CASSIGLDRGIQETQYF.

The V call is TRBV6-5, the J call TRBJ2-6, with TRBD1 identical over 9 bases. CDR3 length: 19 residues. Trimming at V came to 0 bases and at J to 1 base, leaving 7 bases not matched to a gene. Germline V gene lookup returns CDR1 MNHEY and CDR2 SVGAGI. The CDR3 DNA reads as TGTGCCAGCAGTTACTCGAACCGGGACAGGGTATCTGGGGCCAACGTCCTGACTTTC. Its protein is CASSYSNRDRVSGANVLTF.

In its sample, this clonotype was seen many times. The J gene is TRBJ1-3, the V gene TRBV9, with D possibly TRBD1 on 6 matching bases. The CDR3 runs to 15 residues. Trimming pared 0 bases from V and 0 bases from J, leaving 7 bases between. The germline CDR1 and CDR2 sequences are SGDLS and YYNGEE. The CDR3 reads CASSVGTDSGNTIYF. DNA of the CDR3: TGTGCCAGCAGCGTAGGGACAGACTCTGGAAACACCATATATTTT.